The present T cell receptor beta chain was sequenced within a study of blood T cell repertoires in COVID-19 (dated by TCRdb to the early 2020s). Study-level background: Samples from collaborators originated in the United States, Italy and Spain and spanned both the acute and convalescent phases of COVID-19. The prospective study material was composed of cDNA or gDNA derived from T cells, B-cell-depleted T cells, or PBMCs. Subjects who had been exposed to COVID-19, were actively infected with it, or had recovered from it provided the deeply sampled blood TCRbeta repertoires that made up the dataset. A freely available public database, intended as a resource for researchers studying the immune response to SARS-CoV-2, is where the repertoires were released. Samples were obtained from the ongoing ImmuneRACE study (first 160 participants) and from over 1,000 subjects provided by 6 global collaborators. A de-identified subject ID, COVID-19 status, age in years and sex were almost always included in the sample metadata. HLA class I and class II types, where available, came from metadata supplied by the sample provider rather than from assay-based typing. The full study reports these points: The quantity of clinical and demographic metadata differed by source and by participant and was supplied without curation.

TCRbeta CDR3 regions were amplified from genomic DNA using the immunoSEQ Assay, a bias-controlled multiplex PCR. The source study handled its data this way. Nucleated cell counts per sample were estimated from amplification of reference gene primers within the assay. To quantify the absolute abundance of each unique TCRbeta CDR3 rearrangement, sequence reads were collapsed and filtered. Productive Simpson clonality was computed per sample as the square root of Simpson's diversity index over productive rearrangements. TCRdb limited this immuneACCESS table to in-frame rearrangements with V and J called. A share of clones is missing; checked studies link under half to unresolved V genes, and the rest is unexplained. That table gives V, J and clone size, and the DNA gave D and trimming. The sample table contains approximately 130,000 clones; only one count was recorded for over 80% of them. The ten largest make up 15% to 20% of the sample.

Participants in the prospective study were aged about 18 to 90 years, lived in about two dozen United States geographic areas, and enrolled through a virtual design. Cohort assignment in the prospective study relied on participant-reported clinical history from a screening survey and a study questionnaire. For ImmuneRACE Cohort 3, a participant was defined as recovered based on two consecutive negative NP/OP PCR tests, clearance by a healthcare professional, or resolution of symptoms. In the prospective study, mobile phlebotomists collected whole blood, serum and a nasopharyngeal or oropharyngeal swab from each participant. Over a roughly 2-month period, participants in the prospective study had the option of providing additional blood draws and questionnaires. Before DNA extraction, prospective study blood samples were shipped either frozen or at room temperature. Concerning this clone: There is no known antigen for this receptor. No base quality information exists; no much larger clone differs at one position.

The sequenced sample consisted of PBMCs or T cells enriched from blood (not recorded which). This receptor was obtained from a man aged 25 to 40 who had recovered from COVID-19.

The sequenced DNA: TGTGCCAGCTCACCATCTTCTTGGACAGGGGGCGGAGAGACCCAGTACTTC. Translation gives CASSPSSWTGGGETQYF. The chain employs TRBV18 and TRBJ2-5; 11 central nucleotides agree with TRBD1. The germline V gene provides CDR1 KGHSH and CDR2 LQKENI. The germline V end is reduced by 2 bases and the J end by 4 bases; junction bases left unmatched: 9. The CDR3 starts with the cysteine, ends with the phenylalanine, and has 17 residues. Kept here is only the CDR3 DNA, which spans 51 bases and is read in frame from base 1.